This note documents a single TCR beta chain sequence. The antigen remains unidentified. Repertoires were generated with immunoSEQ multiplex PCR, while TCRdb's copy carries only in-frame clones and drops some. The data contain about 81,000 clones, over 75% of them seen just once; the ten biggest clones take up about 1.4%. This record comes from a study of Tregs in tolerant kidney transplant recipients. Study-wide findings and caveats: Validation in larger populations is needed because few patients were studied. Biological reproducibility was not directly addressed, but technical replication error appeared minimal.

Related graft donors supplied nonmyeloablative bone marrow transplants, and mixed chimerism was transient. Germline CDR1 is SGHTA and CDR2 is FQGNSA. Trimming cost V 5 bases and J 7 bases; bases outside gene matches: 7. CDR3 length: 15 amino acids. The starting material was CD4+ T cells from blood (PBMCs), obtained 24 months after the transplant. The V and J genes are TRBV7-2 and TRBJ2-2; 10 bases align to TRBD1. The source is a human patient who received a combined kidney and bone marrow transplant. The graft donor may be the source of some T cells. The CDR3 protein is CASSHRDRGSGELFF. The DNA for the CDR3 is TGTGCCAGCAGCCACCGGGACAGGGGTAGCGGGGAGCTGTTTTTT.